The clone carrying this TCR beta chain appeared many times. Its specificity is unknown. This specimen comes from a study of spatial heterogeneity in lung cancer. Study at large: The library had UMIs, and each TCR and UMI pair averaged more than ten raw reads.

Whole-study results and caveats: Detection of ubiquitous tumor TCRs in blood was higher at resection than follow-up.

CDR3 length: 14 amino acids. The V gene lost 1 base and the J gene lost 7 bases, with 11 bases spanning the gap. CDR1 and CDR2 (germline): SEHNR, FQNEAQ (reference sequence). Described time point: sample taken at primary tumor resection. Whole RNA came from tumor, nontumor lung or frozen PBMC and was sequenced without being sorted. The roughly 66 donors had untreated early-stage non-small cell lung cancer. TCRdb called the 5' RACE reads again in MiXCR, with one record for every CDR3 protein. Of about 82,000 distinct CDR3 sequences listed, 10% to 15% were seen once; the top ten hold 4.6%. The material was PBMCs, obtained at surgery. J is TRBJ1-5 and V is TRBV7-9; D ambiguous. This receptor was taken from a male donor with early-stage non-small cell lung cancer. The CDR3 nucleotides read TGTGCCAGCAGCTTAGGGACCCTGGAGCAGCCCCAGCATTTT. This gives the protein CASSLGTLEQPQHF.